This entry is about one T cell receptor (beta chain). Its antigen remains unidentified. The germline V gene encodes CDR1 MNHEY and CDR2 SMNVEV (reference sequence). This CDR3 comprises 14 residues. Deletions cut 5 bases from V and 1 base from J, with 10 bases between. The sample is drawn from a study of graft-versus-host responses after intestinal transplantation. Study at large: Among the recipients, transplants were multivisceral, liver-intestinal, or isolated intestinal. For two to four years after anti-thymocyte globulin induction, all recipients took tacrolimus and steroids.

Findings and caveats of the study: Allografts of one patient group, those with graft-donor T cell macrochimerism, had high graft-versus-host to host-versus-graft clonal ratios.

Repertoires were generated with immunoSEQ multiplex PCR, while TCRdb's copy carries only in-frame clones and drops some. The repertoire holds approximately 100,000 clones, with 93% as singletons. V is TRBV27 and J is TRBJ2-3; no reliable D call. The sample in question was unstimulated CD8+ T cells sorted from spleen or lymph node cells, obtained before intestinal transplant. The TCR originated in a human donor who received an intestinal transplant. CDR3 protein: CASSPARGTDTQYF. The CDR3 DNA reads as TGTGCCAGCAGTCCCGCCCGGGGCACAGATACGCAGTATTTT.